The clone carrying this T cell receptor beta chain was detected many times. The antigen remains unidentified. Using genomic DNA as the template, TCR beta VDJ and CDR3 profiling was carried out. MiXCR, run by TCRdb on the reads, gives a single entry per CDR3 protein. Among about 140,000 distinct CDR3 sequences listed, less than 45% were seen once. The sample belongs to a study of CD8+CD57+ T cells in acquired aplastic anemia. For the study at large: The mean DNA yield obtained from sorted CD4+ and CD8+ cells came to 3.2 ug. Reads per healthy sample averaged around 9.9 million (CD4+) and 11.0 million (CD8+). Broader study findings: Sharing between patients and controls was observed for around 30 CD8+ CDR3 sequences. Between the patient and control groups, CD8+ Simpson's diversity did not differ significantly.

The V gene lost 4 bases and the J gene lost 6 bases, with 12 bases spanning the gap. Germline CDR1 reads SGHAT; CDR2 reads FQNNGV. The CDR3 extends over 13 amino acids. The sequencing input was sorted CD4+, CD8+, or CD8+CD57+ T cells (not recorded which) from PBMCs. This sequence was found in a human donor in good health, serving as a control. The genes are TRBV11-2 and TRBJ2-5; tentatively, D is TRBD1 (6 bases). CDR3 region: CASSSLQGKTQYF. Written as DNA, the CDR3 is TGTGCCAGCAGCTCATTACAGGGAAAGACCCAGTACTTC.